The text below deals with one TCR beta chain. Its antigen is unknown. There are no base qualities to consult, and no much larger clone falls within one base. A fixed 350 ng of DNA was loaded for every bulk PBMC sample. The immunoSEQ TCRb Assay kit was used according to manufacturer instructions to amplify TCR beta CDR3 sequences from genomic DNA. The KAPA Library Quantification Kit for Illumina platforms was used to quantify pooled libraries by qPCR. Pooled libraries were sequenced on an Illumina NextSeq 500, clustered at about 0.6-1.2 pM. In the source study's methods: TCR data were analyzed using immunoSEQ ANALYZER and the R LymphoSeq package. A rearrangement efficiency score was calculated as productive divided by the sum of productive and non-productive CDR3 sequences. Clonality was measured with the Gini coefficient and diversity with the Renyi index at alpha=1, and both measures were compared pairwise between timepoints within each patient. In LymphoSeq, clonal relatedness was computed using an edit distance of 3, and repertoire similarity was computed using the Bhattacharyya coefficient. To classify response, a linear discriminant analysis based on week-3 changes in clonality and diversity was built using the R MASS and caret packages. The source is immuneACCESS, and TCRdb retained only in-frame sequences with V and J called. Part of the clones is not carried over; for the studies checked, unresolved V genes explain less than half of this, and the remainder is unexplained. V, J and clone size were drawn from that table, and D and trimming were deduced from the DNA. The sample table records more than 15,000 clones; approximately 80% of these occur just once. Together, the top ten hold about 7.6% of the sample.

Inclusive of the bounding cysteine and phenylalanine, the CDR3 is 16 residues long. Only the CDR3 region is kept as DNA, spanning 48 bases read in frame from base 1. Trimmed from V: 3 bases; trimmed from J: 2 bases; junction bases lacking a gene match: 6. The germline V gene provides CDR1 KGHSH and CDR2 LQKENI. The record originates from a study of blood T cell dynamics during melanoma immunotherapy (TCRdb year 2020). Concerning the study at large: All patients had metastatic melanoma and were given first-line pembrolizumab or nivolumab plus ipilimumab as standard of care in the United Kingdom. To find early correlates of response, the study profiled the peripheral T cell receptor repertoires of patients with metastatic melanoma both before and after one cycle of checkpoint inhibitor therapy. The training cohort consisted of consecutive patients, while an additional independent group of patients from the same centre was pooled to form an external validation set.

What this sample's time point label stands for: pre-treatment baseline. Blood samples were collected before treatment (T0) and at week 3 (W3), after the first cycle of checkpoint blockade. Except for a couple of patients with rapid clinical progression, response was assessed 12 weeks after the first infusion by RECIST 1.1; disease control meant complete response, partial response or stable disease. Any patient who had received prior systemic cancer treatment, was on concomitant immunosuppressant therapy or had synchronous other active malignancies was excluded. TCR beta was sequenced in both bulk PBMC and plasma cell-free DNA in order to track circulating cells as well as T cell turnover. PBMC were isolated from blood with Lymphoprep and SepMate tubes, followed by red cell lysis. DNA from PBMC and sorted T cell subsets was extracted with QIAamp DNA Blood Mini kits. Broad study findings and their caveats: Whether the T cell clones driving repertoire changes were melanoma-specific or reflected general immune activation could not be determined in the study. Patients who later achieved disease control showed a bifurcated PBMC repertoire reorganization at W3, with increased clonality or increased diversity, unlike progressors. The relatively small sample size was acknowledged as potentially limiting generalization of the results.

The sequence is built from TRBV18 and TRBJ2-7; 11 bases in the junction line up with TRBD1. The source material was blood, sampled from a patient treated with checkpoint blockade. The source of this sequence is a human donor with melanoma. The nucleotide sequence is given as TGTGCCAGCTCACCCCAGGTGGGACAGGGGGCCTACGAGCAGTACTTC. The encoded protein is CASSPQVGQGAYEQYF.